This entry describes one T cell receptor (beta chain). This record belongs to a study of blood T cell repertoires in COVID-19. Looking at the study overall: Acute and convalescent COVID-19 samples came from the United States, Italy and Spain. T cells, B-cell-depleted T cells, or PBMCs provided the cDNA or gDNA that served as material.

This CDR3 has 15 amino acids. The V gene end was trimmed by 1 base and the J gene end by 5 bases; junction bases not matched to a gene: 5. CDR1 is LNHDA and CDR2 is SQIVND in the germline V gene (reference sequence). Under the authors' procedure: Amplification with reference gene primers provided the estimates of nucleated cell counts. The method was immunoSEQ multiplex PCR; TCRdb's version includes in-frame clones alone and lacks a portion of them. The V and J calls and the clone size are those of that table, but D and trimming were determined from the DNA. The top ten hold 6% to 9% of the sample, which has about 330,000 clones, approximately 85% seen once.

This sequence joins TRBV19 and TRBJ1-5; 7 bases match TRBD1. The TCR sequence derives from a human donor in a cohort sampled during active COVID-19. The source material was peripheral blood. CDR3 nucleotide sequence: TGTGCCAGTAGTATAGTGAGACAGGGTCATCAGCCCCAGCATTTT. This translates into CASSIVRQGHQPQHF.